These 8 T cell receptor beta chains originate from one sample sequenced in a study of PD-1 blockade in classical Hodgkin lymphoma. Profiled with immunoSEQ multiplex PCR; TCRdb holds only in-frame clones, not every one. The sample has 15,000 to 20,000 clones, 80% seen once; the top ten hold approximately 20%. Time point: cycle 4 day 1 (C4D1), after less than 7 weeks of nivolumab. Each and every patient relapsed after autologous stem cell transplantation, and patients got differing brentuximab vedotin exposure. The sample was peripheral blood mononuclear cells (PBMCs), taken before the fourth cycle of nivolumab. The receptors derive from a human donor with classical Hodgkin lymphoma.

This clone was seen a few times. The chain links TRBV7-2 to TRBJ2-7; 7 positions match TRBD1. In germline, CDR1 is SGHTA, CDR2 FQGNSA. CDR3 size: 15 residues. Trimming at V came to 2 bases and at J to 2 bases, leaving 6 bases not matched to a gene. CDR3 DNA: TGTGCCAGCAGCTTATCGGGACAGATCCCCTACGAGCAGTACTTC. Translation: CASSLSGQIPYEQYF.

This clone was detected a few times. The rearrangement joins TRBV29-1 to TRBJ1-1; D might be TRBD1 (6 bases). Per germline, CDR1 SQVTM and CDR2 ANQGSEA. This CDR3 contains 13 residues. V gave up 8 bases and J gave up 4 bases, with 17 bases separating them. The CDR3 sequence is CSTRDTRSTEAFF. Written as DNA, the CDR3 is TGCAGCACGAGGGACACCCGAAGCACTGAAGCTTTCTTT.

This clone appeared a single time. The J gene is TRBJ1-2, the V gene TRBV6-5, with D possibly matching TRBD1 (5 bases). This CDR3 is 14 amino acids long. CDR1 and CDR2 (germline): MNHEY, SVGAGI. Between the trimmed V and J ends, which lost 0 bases and 7 bases, there was a span of 12 bases. CDR3 nucleotides: TGTGCCAGCAGTTACTCCGGCAGGGAGGCTGGCTACACCTTC. Residues: CASSYSGREAGYTF.

The chain uses TRBV7-2 and TRBJ2-1; the match to TRBD2 covers 8 bases. The V segment lost 5 bases and the J segment 1 base; nucleotides outside the gene matches: 13. Germline CDR1 reads SGHTA; CDR2 reads FQGNSA. This CDR3 has 18 residues. Here the CDR3 DNA reads TGTGCCAGCAGCCGTAGGATTAGCGGGGAGGGTTCCTACAATGAGCAGTTCTTC. Translated: CASSRRISGEGSYNEQFF. Supplemented by reference TRBV7-2 and TRBJ2-1, the full variable domain reads GAGVSQSPSNKVTEKGKDVELRCDPISGHTALYWYRQSLGQGLEFLIYFQGNSAPDKSGLPSDRFSAERTGGSVSTLTIQRTQQEDSAVYLCASSRRISGEGSYNEQFFGPGTRLTVL.

V usage is TRBV19 and J usage is TRBJ1-4; 7 nucleotides line up with TRBD1. This CDR3 comprises 18 residues. Germline CDR1 is LNHDA and CDR2 is SQIVND (reference sequence). The V segment lost 3 bases and the J segment 7 bases; nucleotides outside the gene matches: 17. DNA of the CDR3: TGTGCCAGTAGTATTAATTGGGCAGGGGGTAGGGTGCGTGAAAAACTGTTTTTT. Protein sequence: CASSINWAGGRVREKLFF.

This clone was detected only once. This CDR3 reads CASSLWVRQGEGKTQYF. CDR3 nucleotides: TGTGCCAGCAGCTTATGGGTACGCCAGGGGGAAGGAAAGACCCAGTACTTC. The chain carries TRBV7-2 and TRBJ2-5; 7 nucleotides line up with TRBD1. CDR3 size: 17 residues. The V gene end was trimmed by 2 bases and the J gene end by 6 bases; junction bases not matched to a gene: 15. The germline V gene has CDR1 SGHTA and CDR2 FQGNSA.

V usage is TRBV7-8 and J usage is TRBJ1-1; TRBD1 matches at 8 bases. V shed 4 bases and J 1 base; nucleotides not matched to a gene: 8. CDR3 length equals 16 residues. Germline V gene lookup returns CDR1 SGHVS and CDR2 FQNEAQ. CDR3 loop: CASSSRQGRGNTEAFF. Written as DNA, the CDR3 is TGTGCCAGCAGCTCCCGACAGGGGAGGGGGAACACTGAAGCTTTCTTT.

The J gene is TRBJ1-2, the V gene TRBV7-9, with D unclear. Trimming shortened V by 2 bases and J by 2 bases, and 12 bases separated the two germline ends. Per germline, CDR1 SEHNR and CDR2 FQNEAQ (reference sequence). This CDR3 has 15 amino acids. The CDR3 nucleotides are TGTGCCAGCAGCTTACTCTCACAGCAAAACTATGGCTACACCTTC. Translating it yields CASSLLSQQNYGYTF.